This TCR beta chain was recorded in a study of beta chain features in type 1 diabetes. The entirety of the isolated RNA underwent reverse transcription, so expressed TCRB transcripts were sequenced. Measured with immunoSEQ multiplex PCR; TCRdb has only the in-frame clones, and not every one. Counted here are a few hundred thousand clones, 8.5% to 10% occurring once; the ten biggest clones make up less than 0.65%. Sorting produced populations that all topped 98% purity. This clone was detected a few times. The antigen is unknown. Germline CDR1 reads ENHRY; CDR2 reads SYGVKD. J was trimmed by 6 bases and V by 6 bases; bases with no gene match: 11. This CDR3 region has 15 residues. General study findings and limits: In all four CD4+ subsets, TCRB CDR3 length was significantly, moderately reduced in type 1 diabetes. In type 1 diabetes patients, VDJ junctions had fewer insertions; deletions at these junctions were more frequent. Resolution of whether HLA type affects TCRB rearrangement was not achieved here. The naive, central memory and Treg TCRB repertoires showed an apparent similarity that was greater among patients than among healthy donors.

The sequenced sample consisted of central memory CD4+ T cells from blood. This receptor was taken from a man aged 25 to 40 with type 1 diabetes. The rearrangement uses TRBV10-3 and TRBJ2-1, with TRBD2 matching over 7 bases. DNA of the CDR3: TGTGCCATCAGGCGGACCGGGACTACAACCAATGAGCAGTTCTTC. Its translation: CAIRRTGTTTNEQFF.